The source of this TCR beta chain is a study of T cell changes during pregnancy in multiple sclerosis. In germline, CDR1 is SGHNT, CDR2 YYREEE (reference sequence). CDR3 length equals 15 residues. The junction had 4 bases not matched to a gene; V was cut back by 5 bases and J by 3 bases. Some clones are missing from TCRdb's copy, which holds only in-frame ones; the method was immunoSEQ multiplex PCR. This sample yields almost 35,000 clones, of which 90% are seen a single time; about 10% belongs to the top ten. This sequence was found in a female donor with multiple sclerosis, enrolled in a pregnancy study. The rearrangement uses TRBV5-4 and TRBJ2-1, with 11 bases matching TRBD2. Sample: CD8+ T cells from peripheral blood mononuclear cells, taken before pregnancy. The CDR3, as DNA: TGTGCCAGCAGATTTAGCGGGGGGGTCTACAATGAGCAGTTCTTC. It yields the protein CASRFSGGVYNEQFF. The variable domain in full, completed from reference TRBV5-4 and TRBJ2-1, reads ETGVTQSPTHLIKTRGQQVTLRCSSQSGHNTVSWYQQALGQGPQFIFQYYREEENGRGNFPPRFSGLQFPNYSSELNVNALELDDSALYLCASRFSGGVYNEQFFGPGTRLTVL.